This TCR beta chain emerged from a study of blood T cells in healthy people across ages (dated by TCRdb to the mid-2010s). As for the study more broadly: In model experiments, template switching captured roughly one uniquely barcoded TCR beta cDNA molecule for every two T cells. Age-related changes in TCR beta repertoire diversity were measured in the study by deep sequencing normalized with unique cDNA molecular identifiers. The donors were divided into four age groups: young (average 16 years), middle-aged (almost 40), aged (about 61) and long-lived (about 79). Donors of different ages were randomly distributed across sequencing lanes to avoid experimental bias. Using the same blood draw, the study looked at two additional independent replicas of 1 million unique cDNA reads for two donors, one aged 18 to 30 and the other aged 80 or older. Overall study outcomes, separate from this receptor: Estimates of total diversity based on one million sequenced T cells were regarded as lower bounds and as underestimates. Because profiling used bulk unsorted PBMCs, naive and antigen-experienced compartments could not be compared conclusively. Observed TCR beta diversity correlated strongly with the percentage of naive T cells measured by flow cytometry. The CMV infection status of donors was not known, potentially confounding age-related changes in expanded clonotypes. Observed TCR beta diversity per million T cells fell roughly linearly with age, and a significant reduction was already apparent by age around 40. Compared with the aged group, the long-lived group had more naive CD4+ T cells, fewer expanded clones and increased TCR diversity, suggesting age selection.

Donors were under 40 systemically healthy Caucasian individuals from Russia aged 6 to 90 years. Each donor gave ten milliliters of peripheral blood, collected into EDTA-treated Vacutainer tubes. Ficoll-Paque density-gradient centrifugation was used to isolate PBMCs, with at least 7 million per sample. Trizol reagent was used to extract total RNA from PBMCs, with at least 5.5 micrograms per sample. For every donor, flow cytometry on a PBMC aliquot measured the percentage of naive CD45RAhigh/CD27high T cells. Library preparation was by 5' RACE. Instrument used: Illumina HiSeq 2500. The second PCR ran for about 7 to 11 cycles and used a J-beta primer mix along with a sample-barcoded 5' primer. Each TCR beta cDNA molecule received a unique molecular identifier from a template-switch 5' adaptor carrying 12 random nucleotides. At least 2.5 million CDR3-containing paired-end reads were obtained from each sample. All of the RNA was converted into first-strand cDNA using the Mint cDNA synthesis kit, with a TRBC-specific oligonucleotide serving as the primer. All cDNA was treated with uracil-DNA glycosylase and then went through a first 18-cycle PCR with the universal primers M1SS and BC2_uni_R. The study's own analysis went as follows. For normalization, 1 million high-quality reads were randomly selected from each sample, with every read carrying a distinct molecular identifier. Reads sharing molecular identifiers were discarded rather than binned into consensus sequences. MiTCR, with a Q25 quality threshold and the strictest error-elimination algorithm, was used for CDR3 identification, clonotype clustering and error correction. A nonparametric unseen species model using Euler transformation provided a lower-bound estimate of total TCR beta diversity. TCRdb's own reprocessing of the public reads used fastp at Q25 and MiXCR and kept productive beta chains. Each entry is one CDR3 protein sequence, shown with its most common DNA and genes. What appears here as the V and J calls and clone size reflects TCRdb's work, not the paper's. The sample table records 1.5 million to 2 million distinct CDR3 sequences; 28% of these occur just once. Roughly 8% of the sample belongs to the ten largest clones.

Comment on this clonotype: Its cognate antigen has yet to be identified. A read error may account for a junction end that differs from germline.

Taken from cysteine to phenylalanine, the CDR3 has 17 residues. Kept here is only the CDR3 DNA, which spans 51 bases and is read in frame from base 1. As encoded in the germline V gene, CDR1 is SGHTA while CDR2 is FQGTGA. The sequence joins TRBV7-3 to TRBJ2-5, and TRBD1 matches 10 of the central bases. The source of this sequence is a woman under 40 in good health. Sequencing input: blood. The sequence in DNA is TGTGCCAGCGGCTTGACGCCAATGACAGGGGGCACGGAGACCCAGTACTTC. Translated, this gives CASGLTPMTGGTETQYF. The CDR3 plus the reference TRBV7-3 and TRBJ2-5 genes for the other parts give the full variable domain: GAGVSQTPSNKVTEKGKYVELRCDPISGHTALYWYRQSLGQGPEFLIYFQGTGAADDSGLPNDRFFAVRPEGSVSTLKIQRTERGDSAVYLCASGLTPMTGGTETQYFGPGTRLLVL.